In its sample, the clone carrying this TCR beta chain was seen once. Clones were read by immunoSEQ multiplex PCR, and TCRdb kept only the in-frame ones, dropping some. The table lists about 350,000 clones, about 89% of them singletons. These data come from a study of blood T cell repertoires in COVID-19. The Seattle site enrolled patients during active infection and followed them longitudinally. Germline CDR1 reads SNHLY; CDR2 reads FYNNEI. V lost 8 bases and J lost 4; bases outside the gene matches: 4. CDR3 length: 12 amino acids. This rearrangement joins TRBV2 to TRBJ2-5, with TRBD2 identical over 7 bases. What was sequenced was peripheral blood. The receptor was derived from a woman aged 45 to 65 with COVID-19, enrolled during active disease. Written as DNA, the CDR3 is TGTGCCAGCTGGGGGGGAGGAGAGACCCAGTACTTC. This sequence encodes CASWGGGETQYF.